The clone carrying this T cell receptor (beta chain) was observed many times. Its antigen is as yet unknown. This CDR3 is built from 11 residues. Trimming pared 7 bases from V and 8 bases from J, leaving 14 bases between. Germline values: CDR1 SQVTM, CDR2 ANQGSEA. The template was RNA from unsorted bulk tissue. More than 3 cm separated this lung sample from the edge of the tumor. This sample is part of a study of tumor and adjacent non-tumor tissue in lung cancer. Overall study findings and caveats: Shorter survival was associated with higher TCR diversity in tumors. In normal lung, the top 100 clones were significantly more dominant than in tumor. TCR diversity was significantly greater in tumor than normal lung tissue.

A modified ARM-PCR protocol with three rounds of nested PCR amplified TCRbeta. Each CDR3 protein is one row after TCRdb ran MiXCR on the multiplex PCR reads. The data show approximately 100,000 distinct CDR3 sequences, about 62% seen once. Sequencing was performed on distant non-tumor lung tissue. The receptor was derived from a man aged 30 to 45 with non-small cell lung cancer. The gene calls are TRBV29-1 and TRBJ1-1; possibly TRBD1 for D (5 bases). The CDR3 here is CSGSREEEAFF. The CDR3 DNA follows: TGCAGCGGGTCCAGGGAGGAAGAAGCTTTCTTT.